The rows below give T cell receptor beta chains drawn from one sample of a study of human T cells and chemical hapten exposure. TCRdb ran MiXCR on the RACE reads and lists one entry per CDR3 protein. This sample has under 300,000 distinct CDR3 sequences, with 7% to 10% found just once. The sample was whole blood, taken in connection with sensitization to the hapten diphenylcyclopropenone (DPC). The source of these receptors is a woman between 35 and 50 years old with alopecia areata. Some clones in this sample may be carry-over from other donors' samples. Both conserved end residues are part of each CDR3. A D gene is named only where the DNA matches it firmly. Only some rows state a clone size, as once, few, many or a class for expanded clones.

d_call clone_size j_call v_call cdr3_nt cdr3_aa
NA few TRBJ1-2 TRBV5-1 TGCGCCAGCAGCACAGGATCCAGGGGCGTCTATGGCTACACCTTC CASSTGSRGVYGYTF
NA many TRBJ2-1 TRBV24-1 TGTGCCACCAGTGTAGACTCCTACAATGAGCAGTTCTTC CATSVDSYNEQFF
NA NA TRBJ1-1 TRBV5-1 TGCGCCAGCAGCTCGAGTGGGCCCTCCAGTGAAGCTTTCTTT CASSSSGPSSEAFF
TRBD2 NA TRBJ2-3 TRBV5-1 TGCGCCAGCAGCGAAGTGGCGGGAGTCGGCACAGATACGCAGTATTTT CASSEVAGVGTDTQYF
TRBD1 NA TRBJ1-1 TRBV6-6 TGTGCCAGCAGCCCGACAGGGTGGACTGAAGCTTTCTTT CASSPTGWTEAFF
NA few TRBJ2-7 TRBV27 TGTGCCAGCAGTTTCGGCACCACTCGTACCTACGAGCAGTACTTC CASSFGTTRTYEQYF
NA NA TRBJ2-5 TRBV24-1 TGTGCCACCAGTGATTTTCTAACCCGGACAGTACAAGAGACCCAGTACTTC CATSDFLTRTVQETQYF
TRBD2 few TRBJ2-2 TRBV15 TGTGCCACCAGCAGTATGAGACTAGCGGAGAACACCGGGGAGCTGTTTTTT CATSSMRLAENTGELFF
NA NA TRBJ2-7 TRBV21-1 TGTGCCAGCAGCGAGGCAGCGGGAACTCCCAACGAGCAGTACTTC CASSEAAGTPNEQYF
NA NA TRBJ2-3 TRBV29-1 TGCAGCGTTGCCGCCTTGGAGCGATCTAGCACAGATACGCAGTATTTT CSVAALERSSTDTQYF
NA few TRBJ2-3 TRBV4-3 TGCGCCAGCAGCCAAGATACCGGGTTTGTAGAAGATACGCAGTATTTT CASSQDTGFVEDTQYF
NA NA TRBJ2-3 TRBV10-3 TGTGCCATCAGTGATTCGCGGCAGGCAGATACGCAGTATTTT CAISDSRQADTQYF
TRBD2 few TRBJ2-1 TRBV12-3/TRBV12-4 TGTGCCAGCAGTCCCGGGACTAGCGCTTACAATGAGCAGTTCTTC CASSPGTSAYNEQFF
TRBD2 many TRBJ2-1 TRBV11-3 TGTGCCAGCAGCCCGGGAGGCTCCTACAATGAGCAGTTCTTC CASSPGGSYNEQFF
NA few TRBJ2-3 TRBV9 TGTGCCAGCAGCGTAGGAGGGACGTCAGATACGCAGTATTTT CASSVGGTSDTQYF
NA many TRBJ2-7 TRBV28 TGTGCCAGCAGTTGGGGCGTCTACGAGCAGTACTTC CASSWGVYEQYF
TRBD2 few TRBJ2-3 TRBV20-1 TGCAGTGCTCGGCGGGAGGACGGCACAGATACGCAGTATTTT CSARREDGTDTQYF
NA many TRBJ2-7 TRBV29-1 TGCAGCGTTGAAAAGGCTCGGGGAGGTTACGAGCAGTACTTC CSVEKARGGYEQYF
NA NA TRBJ2-7 TRBV6-5 TGTGCCAGCAGTTACTCGGGGAGGTTCTACGAGCAGTACTTC CASSYSGRFYEQYF
TRBD1 few TRBJ1-5 TRBV12-3/TRBV12-4 TGTGCCAGCAGTTCGACAGGGGGCTTCGGACAGCCCCAGCATTTT CASSSTGGFGQPQHF
NA few TRBJ2-4 TRBV20-1 TGCAGTGCGTTTGGGCTAGCCAAAAACATTCAGTACTTC CSAFGLAKNIQYF
NA many TRBJ1-2 TRBV12-3/TRBV12-4 TGTGCCAGCTCTTTCGGTCCTAACTATGGCTACACCTTC CASSFGPNYGYTF
TRBD2 NA TRBJ2-1 TRBV15 TGTGCCACCAGCAGAGATCAGCTAGCGGGAGTATGGCAGTTCTTC CATSRDQLAGVWQFF
TRBD1 few TRBJ2-3 TRBV20-1 TGCAGTGCTAGTGAGGCAGGGGGCGGTCATACGCAGTATTTT CSASEAGGGHTQYF
NA NA TRBJ1-4 TRBV28 TGTGCCAGCCGGGTTGCAACTCCTGAAAAACTGTTTTTT CASRVATPEKLFF
NA many TRBJ2-1 TRBV9 TGTGCCAGCAGCGTAGTCCCTGGGGCATACAATGAGCAGTTCTTC CASSVVPGAYNEQFF
TRBD1 NA TRBJ1-5 TRBV28 TGTGCCAGCAAGATGGACAGGTTGGGCAATCAGCCCCAGCATTTT CASKMDRLGNQPQHF
NA NA TRBJ2-1 TRBV27 TGTGCCAGCAGTTTATTCGAGTACAATGAGCAGTTCTTC CASSLFEYNEQFF
TRBD1 once TRBJ2-3 TRBV6-5 TGTGCCAGCAGTTACCCACGTACAGGGGGCTCAGCAGATACGCAGTATTTT CASSYPRTGGSADTQYF
TRBD2 NA TRBJ2-3 TRBV6-1 TGTGCCAGCAGTGTAGGGACTAGCGGACGAACAGATACGCAGTATTTT CASSVGTSGRTDTQYF
TRBD2 NA TRBJ2-1 TRBV12-3/TRBV12-4 TGTGCCAGCAGCTTGGCGACTAGCGGAGGGAATGAGCAGTTCTTC CASSLATSGGNEQFF
NA few TRBJ2-2 TRBV20-1 TGCAGTGCTTTAACGACGGACACCGGGGAGCTGTTTTTT CSALTTDTGELFF
NA NA TRBJ2-7 TRBV29-1 TGCAGCGCCGGGAGGGGACAGGGCTACGAGCAGTACTTC CSAGRGQGYEQYF
TRBD1 few TRBJ2-3 TRBV7-2 TGTGCCAGCGAGACAGGGTGGGGAGATACGCAGTATTTT CASETGWGDTQYF
NA few TRBJ1-5 TRBV7-6 TGTGCCAGCAGCCCGGATACCTCTCAGCCCCAGCATTTT CASSPDTSQPQHF
TRBD1 few TRBJ1-2 TRBV12-3/TRBV12-4 TGTGCCAGCAGTTATATCCAGGGGGCGTATGGCTACACCTTC CASSYIQGAYGYTF
NA few TRBJ2-7 TRBV12-3/TRBV12-4 TGTGCCAGCAGTTTTTCCCGGGCCAGCTACGAGCAGTACTTC CASSFSRASYEQYF
NA NA TRBJ2-2 TRBV3-1 TGTGCCAGCAGCCAACTCCGGCAGGGAGACACCGGGGAGCTGTTTTTT CASSQLRQGDTGELFF